The sequence of this T cell receptor beta chain was determined in a study of early stage breast cancer tumors. The study's findings and limits: Compared with adjacent normal breast tissue, tumors showed roughly 2.5-fold greater T cell density and higher clonality. In about 85% of the 16 patients, blood comparison separated tumor from normal breast. Bulk DNA sequencing of unsorted cells missed chain pairing and markers.

Germline V gene lookup returns CDR1 ENHRY and CDR2 SYGVKD. The V and J ends lost 4 bases and 9 bases, in that order; junction bases with no gene match: 7. This CDR3 spans 15 amino acids. On this clone itself: Its antigen remains unidentified.

Only in-frame clones appear in the TCRdb table, and some are missing; sequencing was by immunoSEQ multiplex PCR. The repertoire has roughly 30,000 clones, roughly four fifths of them found once; the top ten carry 4% to 5%. The sample taken for sequencing was blood. The chain links TRBV10-3 to TRBJ2-1; the match to TRBD2 covers 12 bases. The receptor was derived from a person aged 40 to 50 with breast cancer. The CDR3 loop reads CAISARLAGAGEQFF. In DNA, the CDR3 is TGTGCCATCAGTGCTCGACTAGCGGGAGCGGGTGAGCAGTTCTTC.